The 19 T cell receptor beta chains below were found in one sample sequenced in a study of blood T cell repertoires in COVID-19. Sequenced by immunoSEQ multiplex PCR; TCRdb stores in-frame clones only, minus some. The sample has 65,000 to 85,000 clones, around 78% seen once; the top ten hold around 15%. Specimen: peripheral blood. All receptors derive from a human donor in a cohort sampled during active COVID-19.

The genes are TRBV6-5 and TRBJ1-4; maybe TRBD1 (5 bases). Germline V CDR1 and CDR2: MNHEY, SVGAGI. Trimming took off 7 bases at V and 8 bases at J, with 14 bases between the two ends. This CDR3 comprises 13 residues. This CDR3 reads CASTRAGSEKLFF. The CDR3 DNA sequence: TGTGCCAGCACCCGGGCAGGGTCAGAAAAACTGTTTTTT.

The chain recombines TRBV19 with TRBJ2-3, with TRBD2 matching 8 bases. From germline, CDR1 is LNHDA and CDR2 SQIVND (reference sequence). The CDR3 extends over 14 amino acids. The ends lost 8 bases at V and 7 bases at J; junction bases unmatched: 11. CDR3 in amino acids: CASSGGSGGYTQYF. CDR3 nucleotide sequence: TGTGCCAGTTCCGGGGGGAGCGGGGGATATACGCAGTATTTT. The variable domain in full, with the rest retrieved from reference TRBV19 and TRBJ2-3, is DGGITQSPKYLFRKEGQNVTLSCEQNLNHDAMYWYRQDPGQGLRLIYYSQIVNDFQKGDIAEGYSVSREKKESFPLTVTSAQKNPTAFYLCASSGGSGGYTQYFGPGTRLTVL.

The chain links TRBV19 to TRBJ1-2, with TRBD1 matching over 7 bases. J was trimmed by 3 bases and V by 10 bases; bases with no gene match: 8. The CDR3 runs 13 residues. Germline V gene lookup returns CDR1 LNHDA and CDR2 SQIVND (reference sequence). This chain's CDR3 is CATAGQPYYGYTF. DNA of the CDR3: TGTGCCACCGCGGGACAGCCCTACTATGGCTACACCTTC.

The chain links TRBV12-5 to TRBJ2-1; 7 nucleotides line up with TRBD2. Germline CDR1 reads LGHNT; CDR2 reads FRNRAP. V shed 5 bases, J shed 1 base, and the junction held 8 bases outside the gene matches. The CDR3 loop spans 16 amino acids. The CDR3 DNA sequence: TGTGCTAGTGGTCCACAAACTAGCGATTCCTACAATGAGCAGTTCTTC. Protein: CASGPQTSDSYNEQFF.

This chain uses TRBV6-6 with TRBJ2-2; 7 bases are a match to TRBD1. Looked up from germline, CDR1 is MNHNY and CDR2 is SVGAGI (reference sequence). The length of the CDR3 is 16 residues. V was pared by 2 bases and J by 3 bases, with 6 bases of the junction left unmatched. The CDR3 DNA reads as TGTGCCAGCAGTTACCGGGCAGGGGGAGACACCGGGGAGCTGTTTTTT. It is translated as CASSYRAGGDTGELFF.

The chain recombines TRBV15 with TRBJ2-2; D perhaps matches TRBD1 (5 bases). From germline, CDR1 is LNHNV and CDR2 YYDKDF (reference sequence). V was pared by 0 bases and J by 6 bases, with 8 bases between. CDR3 size: 14 residues. The CDR3 loop is CATSRDRGSGELFF. The CDR3 region has the DNA TGTGCCACCAGCAGAGATAGGGGTTCCGGGGAGCTGTTTTTT.

This chain uses TRBV6-5 with TRBJ2-1; TRBD1 aligns across 7 bases. The CDR3 covers 12 residues. Germline trimming cut 9 bases from V and 7 bases from J; bases unmatched to any gene: 6. Per germline, CDR1 MNHEY and CDR2 SVGAGI. The CDR3 DNA sequence: TGTGCCAGTAGGGGACAGCTTAATGAGCAGTTCTTC. Translating it yields CASRGQLNEQFF.

The gene calls are TRBV7-9 and TRBJ2-6; the D is unclear. CDR1 is SEHNR and CDR2 is FQNEAQ in the germline V gene (reference sequence). V lost 4 bases to trimming and J lost 3 bases, with 16 bases between them. The CDR3 extends over 17 amino acids. CDR3 amino acids: CASSSALLHGGANVLTF. The CDR3 region has the DNA TGTGCCAGCAGCTCCGCGCTTCTTCATGGTGGGGCCAACGTCCTGACTTTC. The whole variable domain, remainder taken from reference TRBV7-9 and TRBJ2-6, is DTGVSQNPRHKITKRGQNVTFRCDPISEHNRLYWYRQTLGQGPEFLTYFQNEAQLEKSRLLSDRFSAERPKGSFSTLEIQRTEQGDSAMYLCASSSALLHGGANVLTFGAGSRLTVL.

CDR3 loop: CASSLGPGRLVTDQPQHF. The CDR3 nucleotides are TGTGCCAGCAGCTTGGGACCGGGCAGACTAGTTACCGATCAGCCCCAGCATTTT. The gene calls are TRBV5-8 and TRBJ1-5; no clear D gene. Germline V CDR1 and CDR2: SGHTS, YDEGEE. The CDR3 covers 18 residues. Deletions cut 0 bases from V and 5 bases from J, with 21 bases between. Full variable domain (remainder filled in from reference TRBV5-8 and TRBJ1-5): EAGVTQSPTHLIKTRGQQATLRCSPISGHTSVYWYQQALGLGLQFLLWYDEGEERNRGNFPPRFSGRQFPNYSSELNVNALELEDSALYLCASSLGPGRLVTDQPQHFGDGTRLSIL.

The V gene is TRBV3-1 (or the pseudogene TRBV3-2), the J gene TRBJ2-3; TRBD2 matches 8 bases. Germline V gene sequence: CDR1 LGHDT, CDR2 YNNKEL (reference sequence). The CDR3 contains 16 residues. Losses at the gene ends were 3 bases for V and 6 bases for J; bases not matched to a gene: 11. Written as DNA, the CDR3 is TGTGCCAGCAGCCACAGGGCGGGAGGAGTGGTGGATACGCAGTATTTT. This translates into CASSHRAGGVVDTQYF.

In this sample, this clone turned up a few times. This rearrangement joins TRBV27 to TRBJ1-4; D call uncertain. Deletions cut 3 bases from V and 5 bases from J, with 13 bases between. CDR3 length: 15 residues. The germline V gene encodes CDR1 MNHEY and CDR2 SMNVEV (reference sequence). CDR3 DNA: TGTGCCAGCAGTTTTTTTTCTAACGGGAATGAAAAACTGTTTTTT. Amino acid sequence: CASSFFSNGNEKLFF.

The gene calls are TRBV30 and TRBJ2-7, with D maybe TRBD2 (5 bases). The CDR3 has 16 amino acids. Germline CDR1 GTSNPN, CDR2 SVGIG (reference sequence). V gave up 0 bases and J gave up 2 bases, with 17 bases separating them. CDR3 amino acids: CAWSVGIGTEAYEQYF. In nucleotides, the CDR3 is TGTGCCTGGAGTGTCGGGATAGGCACGGAGGCCTACGAGCAGTACTTC.

The J gene is TRBJ2-3, the V gene TRBV5-1; TRBD2 might be the D (6 bases). Germline CDR1 and CDR2: SGHRS and YFSETQ. The CDR3 loop spans 15 amino acids. The germline V and J ends were trimmed by 5 bases and 0 bases, with 13 bases remaining between them. The CDR3 loop reads CASSVGSASTDTQYF. As DNA, the CDR3 is TGCGCCAGCAGTGTCGGGAGTGCTAGCACAGATACGCAGTATTTT.

The V gene is TRBV30, the J gene TRBJ2-3; no definite D call. The germline gives CDR1 GTSNPN, CDR2 SVGIG (reference sequence). The germline V and J ends were trimmed by 0 bases and 2 bases, with 9 bases remaining between them. CDR3 length: 14 residues. The CDR3 sequence: CAWSVTGHTDTQYF. For the CDR3, the DNA is TGTGCCTGGAGTGTAACGGGTCACACAGATACGCAGTATTTT.

The CDR3 DNA reads TGCAGCGTTAGGCGGGGGTTGGGGACTGAAGCTTTCTTT. This sequence encodes CSVRRGLGTEAFF. This chain links TRBV29-1 with TRBJ1-1; D is possibly TRBD1 (5 bases). Germline V gene data show CDR1 as SQVTM and CDR2 as ANQGSEA. V lost 5 bases and J 5 bases, leaving 15 bases between the germline ends. The CDR3 runs 13 residues.

This clone was observed a handful of times. This rearrangement joins TRBV3-1 (or the pseudogene TRBV3-2) to TRBJ2-1, with TRBD2 identical over 14 bases. The CDR3 is 17 residues long. The ends lost 6 bases at V and 0 bases at J; junction bases unmatched: 4. Germline assignment: CDR1 LGHDT and CDR2 YNNKEL (reference sequence). The CDR3 spells CASRKTSGGDSYNEQFF. Here the CDR3 DNA reads TGTGCCAGCAGAAAGACTAGCGGGGGGGACTCCTACAATGAGCAGTTCTTC.

V gene TRBV7-3 combines with J gene TRBJ1-1; TRBD1 matches at 12 bases. V lost 5 bases, J lost 6 bases, and 7 bases stayed unmatched. CDR3 length: 15 residues. From germline, CDR1 is SGHTA and CDR2 FQGTGA. The CDR3 DNA is TGTGCCAGCAGCACGGGACAGGGGGCAGCCTCTGAAGCTTTCTTT. Its protein is CASSTGQGAASEAFF.

This chain uses TRBV9 with TRBJ2-7; possible D gene TRBD1, 6 bases. CDR1 and CDR2 from the germline V gene are SGDLS and YYNGEE. V was clipped by 3 bases and J by 0 bases, with 13 bases between them. This CDR3 contains 15 residues. The CDR3 nucleotides are TGTGCCAGCAGCGGACCACAGGGTGTCTCCTACGAGCAGTACTTC. It is translated as CASSGPQGVSYEQYF.

This clone has only a few counts. The chain recombines TRBV13 with TRBJ2-3; 7 bases line up with TRBD2. CDR1 is PRHDT and CDR2 is FYEKMQ in the germline V gene (reference sequence). V dropped 4 bases and J dropped 4; count of bases not matched to a gene: 8. There are 15 residues in the CDR3. CDR3 nucleotide sequence: TGTGCCAGCAGCTACTCAACGGGGGGTTCAGATACGCAGTATTTT. Translation gives CASSYSTGGSDTQYF.